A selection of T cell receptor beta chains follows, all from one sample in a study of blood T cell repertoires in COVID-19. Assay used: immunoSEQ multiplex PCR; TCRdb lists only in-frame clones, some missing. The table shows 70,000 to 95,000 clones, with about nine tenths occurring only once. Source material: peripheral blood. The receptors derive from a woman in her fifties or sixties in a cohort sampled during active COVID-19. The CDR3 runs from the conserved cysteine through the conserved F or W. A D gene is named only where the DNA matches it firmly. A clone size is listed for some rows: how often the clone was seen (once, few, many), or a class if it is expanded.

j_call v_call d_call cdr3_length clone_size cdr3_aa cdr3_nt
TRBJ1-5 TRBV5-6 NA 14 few CASSRGHSNQPQHF TGTGCCAGCAGCCGCGGACATAGCAATCAGCCCCAGCATTTT
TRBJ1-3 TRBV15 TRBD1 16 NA CATSRGGQVSGNTIYF TGTGCCACCAGCAGAGGGGGACAGGTTTCTGGAAACACCATATATTTT
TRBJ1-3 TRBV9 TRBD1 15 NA CASSVADRGTNTIYF TGTGCCAGCAGCGTAGCCGACAGGGGCACGAACACCATATATTTT
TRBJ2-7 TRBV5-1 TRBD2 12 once CASRRGRGEQYF TGCGCCTCCAGGAGAGGGAGGGGCGAGCAGTACTTC
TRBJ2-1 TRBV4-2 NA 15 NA CASSPQGFSFDEQFF TGTGCCAGCAGCCCACAGGGATTTTCATTCGATGAGCAGTTCTTC
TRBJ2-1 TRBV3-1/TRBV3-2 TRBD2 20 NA CASSQAGSSGGKSSYNEQFF TGTGCCAGCAGCCAAGCCGGGAGTAGCGGGGGGAAAAGCTCCTACAATGAGCAGTTCTTC
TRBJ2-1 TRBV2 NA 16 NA CASLRGRGEPYNEQFF TGTGCCAGCCTGAGGGGGCGGGGGGAACCCTACAATGAGCAGTTCTTC
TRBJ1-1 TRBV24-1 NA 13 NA CATRQGMNTEAFF TGTGCCACCAGACAGGGTATGAACACTGAAGCTTTCTTT
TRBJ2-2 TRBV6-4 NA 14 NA CASSSRGNTGELFF TGTGCCAGCAGTTCCAGGGGTAACACCGGGGAGCTGTTTTTT
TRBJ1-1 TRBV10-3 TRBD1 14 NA CAISTGARGTEAFF TGTGCCATCAGTACAGGGGCTCGGGGCACTGAAGCTTTCTTT
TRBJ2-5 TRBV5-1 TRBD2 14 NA CASGIAGGKETQYF TGCGCCAGCGGAATAGCGGGAGGGAAAGAGACCCAGTACTTC
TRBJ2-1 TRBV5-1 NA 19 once CASSLARGQFRGGYNEQFF TGCGCCAGCAGCTTGGCCCGCGGACAGTTTAGGGGCGGCTACAATGAGCAGTTCTTC
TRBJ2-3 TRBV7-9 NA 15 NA CASSSQGRYRDTQYF TGTGCCAGCAGCTCGCAAGGTAGATACAGAGATACGCAGTATTTT
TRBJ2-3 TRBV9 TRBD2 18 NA CASSPGGASGRSTDTQYF TGTGCCAGCAGCCCAGGCGGCGCTAGCGGGCGGAGCACAGATACGCAGTATTTT
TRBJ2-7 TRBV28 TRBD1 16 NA CASSPRTGTGPYEQYF TGTGCCAGCAGCCCTCGGACCGGGACAGGCCCCTACGAGCAGTACTTC
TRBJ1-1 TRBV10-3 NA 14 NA CAISDGRDRDEAFF TGTGCCATCAGTGATGGGAGGGATAGGGATGAAGCTTTCTTT
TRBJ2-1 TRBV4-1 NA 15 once CASSQIATGNNEQFF TGCGCCAGCAGCCAAATTGCGACAGGAAACAATGAGCAGTTCTTC
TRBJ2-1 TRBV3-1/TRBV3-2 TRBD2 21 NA CASSQVPGLALKRLRNNEQFF TGTGCCAGCAGCCAAGTCCCGGGACTAGCCCTAAAACGACTACGGAACAATGAGCAGTTCTTC
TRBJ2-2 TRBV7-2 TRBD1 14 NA CASSTSTGPGELFF TGTGCCAGCAGCACCTCGACAGGGCCCGGGGAGCTGTTTTTT
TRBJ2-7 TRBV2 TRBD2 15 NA CASSDIGTSVYEQYF TGTGCCAGCAGTGATATCGGGACTAGCGTCTACGAGCAGTACTTC
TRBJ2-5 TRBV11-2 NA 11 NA CASRSEETQYF TGTGCCAGCAGATCCGAAGAGACCCAGTACTTC
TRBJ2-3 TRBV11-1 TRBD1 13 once CASSRDRVDTQYF TGTGCCAGCAGCAGGGACAGGGTGGATACGCAGTATTTT
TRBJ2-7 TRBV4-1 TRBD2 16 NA CASSLLWTSGVDEQYF TGCGCCAGCAGCCTCCTTTGGACTAGCGGGGTAGATGAGCAGTACTTC
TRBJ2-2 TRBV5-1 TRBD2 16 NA CASSFSGGLNTGELFF TGCGCCAGCAGCTTTTCGGGGGGGCTGAACACCGGGGAGCTGTTTTTT
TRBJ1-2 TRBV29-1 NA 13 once CSAEGGLNYGYTF TGCAGCGCCGAGGGGGGGTTAAACTATGGCTACACCTTC
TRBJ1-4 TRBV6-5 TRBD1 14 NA CASSQGASIEKLFF TGTGCCAGCAGCCAGGGGGCGTCGATTGAAAAACTGTTTTTT
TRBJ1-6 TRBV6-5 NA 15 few CASSRPGLLNSPLHF TGTGCCAGCAGCCGTCCCGGGTTACTTAATTCACCCCTCCACTTT
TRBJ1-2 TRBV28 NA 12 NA CASSFSNYGYTF TGTGCCAGCAGTTTTAGCAACTATGGCTACACCTTC
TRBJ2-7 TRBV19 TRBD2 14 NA CASSTSGGANEQYF TGTGCCAGTAGCACTAGCGGGGGGGCCAACGAGCAGTACTTC
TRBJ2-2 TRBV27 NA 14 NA CASSLYYDTGELFF TGTGCCAGCAGTTTATACTACGACACCGGGGAGCTGTTTTTT
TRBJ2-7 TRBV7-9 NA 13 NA CAMDSPWTYEQYF TGTGCCATGGACAGCCCCTGGACCTACGAGCAGTACTTC
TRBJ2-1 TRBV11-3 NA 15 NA CASSQLAGPYNEQFF TGTGCCAGCAGCCAGCTGGCGGGCCCTTACAATGAGCAGTTCTTC
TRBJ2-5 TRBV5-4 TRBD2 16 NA CASSLVGTSGRETQYF TGTGCCAGCAGCTTGGTGGGGACTAGCGGGAGAGAGACCCAGTACTTC
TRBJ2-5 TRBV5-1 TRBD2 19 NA CASSFGLAGGLSVQETQYF TGCGCCAGCAGCTTCGGACTAGCGGGGGGCCTCTCCGTTCAAGAGACCCAGTACTTC
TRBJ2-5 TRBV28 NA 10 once CASSQETQYF TGTGCCAGCTCGCAAGAGACCCAGTACTTC
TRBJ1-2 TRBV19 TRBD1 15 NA CASSTAGGSSSGYTF TGTGCCAGTAGTACGGCAGGGGGCTCTTCAAGTGGCTACACCTTC
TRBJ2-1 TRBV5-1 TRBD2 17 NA CASSLPAGGSSYNEQFF TGCGCCAGCAGCTTGCCAGCGGGGGGGAGCTCCTACAATGAGCAGTTCTTC
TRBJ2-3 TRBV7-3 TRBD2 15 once CASSPLAGVTDTQYF TGTGCCAGCAGCCCACTCGCGGGAGTTACAGATACGCAGTATTTT
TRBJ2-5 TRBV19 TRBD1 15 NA CASSITGAVPETQYF TGTGCCAGTAGTATTACAGGGGCCGTACCGGAGACCCAGTACTTC
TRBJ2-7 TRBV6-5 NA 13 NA CASNRAGPYEQYF TGTGCCAGCAACCGGGCGGGGCCCTACGAGCAGTACTTC
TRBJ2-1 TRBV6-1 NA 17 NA CASSEEGGLYLYNEQFF TGTGCCAGCAGTGAAGAGGGGGGGTTGTACCTCTACAATGAGCAGTTCTTC